This T cell receptor beta chain is drawn from a study of blood T cell repertoires in COVID-19. Study-wide context: The study drew acute and convalescent COVID-19 samples from the United States, Italy and Spain. PBMCs, B-cell-depleted T cells, or T cells were the source of the cDNA or gDNA that made up the material.

Clones were sequenced by immunoSEQ multiplex PCR, and TCRdb holds only the in-frame ones, with some missing. The sample holds approximately 31,000 clones; around nine tenths are singletons and the top ten take roughly 13%. Germline CDR1 is LGHNA and CDR2 is YSLEER. The ends were cut back, 0 bases at V and 3 bases at J, with 12 bases in the middle. This CDR3 region has 16 residues. The chain combines TRBV4-3 with TRBJ2-1; weak D call: TRBD2 (6 bases). The TCR was taken from a man aged 65 to 85 with active COVID-19. The specimen was peripheral blood. The CDR3 DNA follows: TGCGCCAGCAGCCAAGATGGAGGGAGACGCTACAATGAGCAGTTCTTC. Its protein product is CASSQDGGRRYNEQFF.